This T cell receptor beta chain comes out of a study of CD8+CD57+ T cells in acquired aplastic anemia. The study's findings and limits: Patient-derived CD8+CD57+ populations exhibited diminished diversity relative to total CD4+ and CD8+ pools.

Per germline, CDR1 MNHEY and CDR2 SVGAGI. This CDR3 contains 14 residues. Trimming pared 2 bases from V and 3 bases from J, leaving 10 bases between. Profiling that covered TCR beta VDJ and CDR3 relied on genomic DNA as its template. TCRdb reprocessed the reads with MiXCR, giving one entry per CDR3 protein. In the table there are about 20,000 distinct CDR3 sequences, approximately 37% of which are singletons. Worth noting for this clonotype: Its antigen is not known.

Whoever was chosen for sequencing had shown CD8+CD57+ cell expansion by flow cytometry. No therapy had been given to the patients at the time of blood sampling. This clonotype originated in a human donor with aplastic anemia. Material for sequencing was CD8+CD57+ T cells sorted from PBMCs. Subset given: bead-enriched CD8+CD57+ effector memory T cells from SAA patients. The chain joins TRBV6-5 to TRBJ2-5; D ambiguous. CDR3: CASSYRPLEETQYF. CDR3 DNA sequence: TGTGCCAGCAGTTACCGACCGCTCGAAGAGACCCAGTACTTC.